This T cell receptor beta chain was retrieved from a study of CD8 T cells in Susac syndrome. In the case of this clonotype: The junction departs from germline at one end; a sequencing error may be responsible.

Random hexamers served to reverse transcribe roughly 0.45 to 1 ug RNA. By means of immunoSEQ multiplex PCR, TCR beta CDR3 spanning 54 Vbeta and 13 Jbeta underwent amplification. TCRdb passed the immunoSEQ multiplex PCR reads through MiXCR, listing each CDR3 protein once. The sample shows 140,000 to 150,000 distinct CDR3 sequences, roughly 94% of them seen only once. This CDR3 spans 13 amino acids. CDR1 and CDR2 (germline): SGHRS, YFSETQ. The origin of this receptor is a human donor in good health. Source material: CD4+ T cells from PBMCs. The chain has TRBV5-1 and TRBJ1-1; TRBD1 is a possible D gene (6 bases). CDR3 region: CASSLGGGTEAFF. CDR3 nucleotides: TGTGCCAGCAGCTTGGGAGGGGGAACTGAAGCTTTCTTT.